The 32 T cell receptor beta chains below come from one sample, sequenced in a study of cytomegalovirus exposure and HLA in healthy donors. Data came from immunoSEQ multiplex PCR; TCRdb stores just in-frame clones and leaves some out. The profile covers 99,000 or so clones, with around 86% appearing a single time and roughly 4.2% taken by the ten largest. Sequencing was carried out using PBMCs. The receptor source for this set is a woman younger than 30 in good health and CMV-seropositive.

The chain uses TRBV7-2 and TRBJ1-6, with D possibly being TRBD1 (5 bases). In germline, CDR1 is SGHTA, CDR2 FQGNSA. There are 15 residues in the CDR3. Trimming cost V 3 bases and J 9 bases, with 15 bases left between them. The chain's CDR3 is CASSLNGRVGSPLHF. As DNA, the CDR3 is TGTGCCAGCAGCTTGAACGGCAGGGTGGGTTCACCCCTCCACTTT.

The chain is built from TRBV5-4 and TRBJ2-2; tentatively, D is TRBD1 (8 bases). Germline loops: CDR1 SGHNT, CDR2 YYREEE (reference sequence). The CDR3 has 16 amino acids. The ends were cut back, 4 bases at V and 0 bases at J, with 13 bases in the middle. CDR3 sequence (DNA): TGTGCCAGCAGCGGAGCGGGACAGGCGAACACCGGGGAGCTGTTTTTT. Protein sequence: CASSGAGQANTGELFF.

The V call is TRBV11-2, the J call TRBJ2-7; no firm D call. Germline values: CDR1 SGHAT, CDR2 FQNNGV. There are 12 residues in the CDR3. Trimming removed 2 bases at V and 2 bases at J, with 4 bases between. As DNA, the CDR3 is TGTGCCAGCAGCTTACCAGCCTACGAGCAGTACTTC. Encoded protein: CASSLPAYEQYF. Full variable domain (remainder filled in from reference TRBV11-2 and TRBJ2-7): EAGVAQSPRYKIIEKRQSVAFWCNPISGHATLYWYQQILGQGPKLLIQFQNNGVVDDSQLPKDRFSAERLKGVDSTLKIQPAKLEDSAVYLCASSLPAYEQYFGPGTRLTVT.

The chain employs TRBV7-6 and TRBJ2-7, with 8 nucleotides matching TRBD2. Germline CDR1 is SGHVS and CDR2 is FNYEAQ. J lost 5 bases, V lost 5 bases, and 8 bases had no gene match. The CDR3 length is 14 residues. The CDR3 loop reads CASSRAGRADEQYF. The CDR3 DNA reads as TGTGCCAGCAGCAGAGCCGGGAGGGCGGACGAGCAGTACTTC.

The chain employs TRBV5-1 and TRBJ2-6; tentative D call: TRBD1 (6 bases). The CDR3 contains 15 residues. Between the trimmed V and J ends, which lost 0 bases and 2 bases, there was a span of 6 bases. Germline V CDR1 and CDR2: SGHRS, YFSETQ. The CDR3 DNA reads as TGCGCCAGCAGCTTGGAGGGGGCTGGGGCCAACGTCCTGACTTTC. This codes for CASSLEGAGANVLTF.

The V gene is TRBV11-3, the J gene TRBJ2-7; D is possibly TRBD2 (5 bases). V dropped 5 bases and J dropped 2 bases, with 16 bases sitting between them. The length of the CDR3 is 15 residues. Per the germline V gene, CDR1 is SGHNT and CDR2 is YENEEA. The CDR3 DNA reads as TGTGCCAGCAGCCCCTTTGCGAGGGTTACCTACGAGCAGTACTTC. This encodes CASSPFARVTYEQYF.

In DNA form, the CDR3 reads TGCGCCAGCAGCGGACAGACGACCTCCTACAATGAGCAGTTCTTC. Amino acids: CASSGQTTSYNEQFF. This sequence joins TRBV5-1 and TRBJ2-1, with D perhaps matching TRBD1 (6 bases). Trimming removed 4 bases at V and 0 bases at J, with 11 bases between. The V gene's germline CDR1 is SGHRS and CDR2 YFSETQ. CDR3 length equals 15 residues.

This sequence joins TRBV19 and TRBJ2-5; 11 bases match TRBD1. The trim removed 6 bases at V and 5 bases at J, leaving 8 bases unmatched. The CDR3 covers 15 residues. Germline V gives CDR1 LNHDA, CDR2 SQIVND (reference sequence). CDR3 in amino acids: CASRGQGASGETQYF. CDR3 DNA: TGTGCCAGTAGAGGACAGGGGGCTTCGGGGGAGACCCAGTACTTC.

The chain has TRBV18 and TRBJ1-5; TRBD1 aligns across 10 bases. The V segment lost 7 bases and the J segment 1 base; nucleotides outside the gene matches: 10. Looked up from germline, CDR1 is KGHSH and CDR2 is LQKENI. This CDR3 spans 17 amino acids. CDR3 sequence (DNA): TGTGCCAGCTGTTATCGGGACAGGGGAAAGAGCAATCAGCCCCAGCATTTT. Its protein is CASCYRDRGKSNQPQHF.

The chain recombines TRBV6-1 with TRBJ1-5; no definite D call. The CDR3 runs to 15 residues. Per the germline V gene, CDR1 is MNHNS and CDR2 is SASEGT. Trimming left V 7 bases short and J 7 bases short, with 20 bases between. CDR3 DNA sequence: TGTGCCAGCAATAATCTCGAGAGGGCCAAACAGCCCCAGCATTTT. Its translation: CASNNLERAKQPQHF.

The V and J genes are TRBV10-1 and TRBJ2-3; 7 positions agree with TRBD1. This CDR3 comprises 15 residues. Per germline, CDR1 WNHNN and CDR2 SYGVQD (reference sequence). Trimming cost V 3 bases and J 3 bases; bases outside gene matches: 6. CDR3 nucleotides: TGCGCCAGCAGTGAACGACAGGGTGGGACAGATACGCAGTATTTT. Translating it yields CASSERQGGTDTQYF.

The V gene is TRBV5-4, the J gene TRBJ2-2; TRBD1 is a possible D gene (6 bases). V was pared by 3 bases and J by 6 bases, with 18 bases between. From germline, CDR1 is SGHNT and CDR2 YYREEE (reference sequence). The CDR3 loop spans 16 amino acids. CDR3 sequence: CASSWEQGSEAGELFF. The CDR3 DNA is TGTGCCAGCAGCTGGGAACAGGGCAGTGAGGCCGGGGAGCTGTTTTTT.

The V and J genes are TRBV19 and TRBJ2-7; 9 bases align to TRBD2. In germline, CDR1 is LNHDA, CDR2 SQIVND (reference sequence). This CDR3 region has 14 residues. V lost 8 bases and J lost 5; bases outside the gene matches: 10. The CDR3 nucleotides read TGTGCCAGTCGCGCTAGCGGGGTTCCCAACGAGCAGTACTTC. This gives the protein CASRASGVPNEQYF.

The chain links TRBV18 to TRBJ1-2; D remains unclear. Germline lookup yields CDR1 KGHSH and CDR2 LQKENI. V lost 3 bases to trimming and J lost 5 bases, with 16 bases between them. CDR3 length: 15 amino acids. The CDR3 region has the DNA TGTGCCAGCTCACCGGCCTTCGGGCGGGGATATGGCTACACCTTC. This encodes CASSPAFGRGYGYTF.

The rearrangement uses TRBV27 and TRBJ2-7, with 10 bases identical to TRBD1. Germline values: CDR1 MNHEY, CDR2 SMNVEV (reference sequence). Trimming took 4 bases from V and 10 from J; bases not matched to a gene: 13. This CDR3 is 15 amino acids long. CDR3 residues: CASSWSWDRGTYQYF. The CDR3 DNA is TGTGCCAGCAGTTGGTCCTGGGACAGGGGAACTTACCAGTACTTC.

This sequence joins TRBV5-4 and TRBJ2-7, with D perhaps TRBD2 (5 bases). The germline CDR1 and CDR2 sequences are SGHNT and YYREEE (reference sequence). Trimming took 4 bases from V and 2 from J, leaving 16 bases between them. This CDR3 has 15 residues. The CDR3 DNA reads TGTGCCAGCAGCGCCATCGGGGATACGGCCTACGAGCAGTACTTC. Translated, it gives CASSAIGDTAYEQYF.

The chain combines TRBV25-1 with TRBJ2-7, with D perhaps matching TRBD2 (5 bases). Germline CDR1 MGHDK, CDR2 SYGVNS. The CDR3 has 16 amino acids. Trimming shortened V by 1 base and J by 2 bases, and 15 bases separated the two germline ends. In DNA, the CDR3 is TGTGCCAGCAGTGAATCCTTGCGGAGGAGGACCTACGAGCAGTACTTC. Amino acid sequence: CASSESLRRRTYEQYF.

This rearrangement joins TRBV2 to TRBJ2-7, with TRBD1 as a possible D gene (6 bases). The germline V gene encodes CDR1 SNHLY and CDR2 FYNNEI. The ends were cut back, 6 bases at V and 1 base at J, with 16 bases in the middle. The CDR3 contains 15 residues. As DNA, the CDR3 is TGTGCCAGCAGCTTACAGGGTCGAGTTTCCTACGAGCAGTACTTC. Protein product: CASSLQGRVSYEQYF.

V usage is TRBV11-3 and J usage is TRBJ2-2; D unresolved. The CDR3 totals 14 residues. From germline, CDR1 is SGHNT and CDR2 YENEEA. The germline V and J ends were trimmed by 5 bases and 4 bases, with 11 bases remaining between them. CDR3 residues: CASSTPASTGELFF. As DNA, the CDR3 is TGTGCCAGCAGCACGCCAGCGTCCACCGGGGAGCTGTTTTTT. Full variable domain (rest looked up from reference TRBV11-3 and TRBJ2-2): EAGVVQSPRYKIIEKKQPVAFWCNPISGHNTLYWYLQNLGQGPELLIRYENEEAVDDSQLPKDRFSAERLKGVDSTLKIQPAELGDSAVYLCASSTPASTGELFFGEGSRLTVL.

This chain links TRBV7-9 with TRBJ1-2, with D possibly being TRBD1 (6 bases). V gave up 5 bases and J gave up 0 bases, with 13 bases separating them. The CDR3 extends over 15 amino acids. Germline CDR1 SEHNR, CDR2 FQNEAQ (reference sequence). The DNA of the CDR3 is TGTGCCAGCAGCGACCGGGACACAACTAACTATGGCTACACCTTC. Its translation: CASSDRDTTNYGYTF.

The chain uses TRBV10-2 and TRBJ1-1; 7 bases map to TRBD1. The CDR3 loop spans 14 amino acids. CDR1 and CDR2 (germline): WSHSY, SAAADI. The trim removed 2 bases at V and 7 bases at J, leaving 7 bases unmatched. The CDR3 is CASSEIGGGGEAFF. CDR3 nucleotides: TGCGCCAGCAGTGAGATAGGGGGCGGTGGTGAAGCTTTCTTT.

The rearrangement links TRBV18 to TRBJ2-7; TRBD1 matches at 7 bases. Germline CDR1 is KGHSH and CDR2 is LQKENI. The V and J ends lost 5 bases and 2 bases, in that order; junction bases with no gene match: 9. The CDR3 runs 15 residues. The CDR3 is CASSDFGQDPYEQYF. The CDR3 DNA reads TGTGCCAGCTCAGACTTCGGACAGGACCCCTACGAGCAGTACTTC.

This clone has only a few counts. The chain uses TRBV7-3 and TRBJ1-2; D is perhaps TRBD1 (5 bases). V was shortened by 0 bases and J by 8 bases, with 10 bases between the two germline ends. CDR3 size: 13 residues. CDR1 is SGHTA, CDR2 FQGTGA, per germline. DNA for the CDR3: TGTGCCAGCAGCTTAACGGGAACAGGAGGCTACACCTTC. Its protein product is CASSLTGTGGYTF.

The chain has TRBV11-1 and TRBJ2-7, with TRBD1 identical over 10 bases. J gave up 6 bases and V 6 bases, and 8 bases lay outside the gene matches. The CDR3 extends over 14 amino acids. Germline values: CDR1 SGHAT, CDR2 FQDESV (reference sequence). The DNA for the CDR3 is TGTGCCAGCAGTCGCGGGGGACAGGGGCTCGAGCAGTACTTC. Translating gives CASSRGGQGLEQYF.

This chain connects TRBV5-1 to TRBJ1-2; TRBD1 aligns across 7 bases. With 1 base clipped from V and 6 bases from J, the junction kept 12 bases outside the gene matches. The CDR3 is 16 residues long. Per germline, CDR1 SGHRS and CDR2 YFSETQ. The CDR3 region is CASSLRHKGTEDGYTF. The CDR3, as DNA: TGCGCCAGCAGCTTGCGTCATAAGGGGACAGAAGATGGCTACACCTTC.

The chain uses TRBV30 and TRBJ1-1; 7 positions match TRBD1. The CDR3 sequence is 17 residues long. Looked up from germline, CDR1 is GTSNPN and CDR2 is SVGIG (reference sequence). After removal of 6 bases from V and 1 base from J, the junction contained 17 bases not matched to a gene. The CDR3, as DNA: TGTGCCTGCAAAACCAGGGACAGAAAACCAAGGAACACTGAAGCTTTCTTT. This codes for CACKTRDRKPRNTEAFF.

The chain joins TRBV7-2 to TRBJ2-2; D unclear. Trimming removed 1 base from V and 2 bases from J, with 14 bases in between. CDR1 SGHTA and CDR2 FQGNSA come from the germline V gene. This CDR3 is built from 17 residues. CDR3 residues: CASSLVGRLSNTGELFF. The CDR3 nucleotides are TGTGCCAGCAGCTTAGTAGGCAGGTTAAGCAACACCGGGGAGCTGTTTTTT.

This chain links TRBV27 with TRBJ2-2; D is unresolved. This CDR3 has 15 amino acids. Trimming stripped 1 base from V and 4 bases from J, with 10 bases between. The germline gives CDR1 MNHEY, CDR2 SMNVEV (reference sequence). CDR3 loop: CASSLYPGLTGELFF. Here the CDR3 DNA reads TGTGCCAGCAGTTTATACCCAGGCCTCACCGGGGAGCTGTTTTTT.

V gene TRBV7-2 combines with J gene TRBJ2-7; 10 positions match TRBD1. V lost 5 bases and J lost 3; bases outside the gene matches: 4. The germline CDR1 and CDR2 sequences are SGHTA and FQGNSA. The CDR3 has 14 residues. The CDR3 spells CASSPRTGGYEQYF. In DNA, the CDR3 is TGTGCCAGCAGCCCGCGGACAGGGGGCTACGAGCAGTACTTC.

The gene calls are TRBV27 and TRBJ2-7; 9 bases fit TRBD2. CDR1 is MNHEY and CDR2 is SMNVEV in the germline V gene (reference sequence). The CDR3 sequence is 15 residues long. V shed 0 bases and J 3 bases; nucleotides not matched to a gene: 3. The CDR3 nucleotides are TGTGCCAGCAGTTTATCGTCTAGCGGGAACTACGAGCAGTACTTC. As protein: CASSLSSSGNYEQYF.

This clone occurred once. J is TRBJ1-1 and V is TRBV6-5; TRBD1 aligns across 8 bases. The V gene's germline CDR1 is MNHEY and CDR2 SVGAGI. J lost 4 bases, V lost 4 bases, and 11 bases had no gene match. The CDR3 has 16 residues. CDR3 amino acids: CASSFLRGQRGTEAFF. The CDR3 coding sequence is TGTGCCAGCAGTTTCCTCAGGGGGCAAAGGGGCACTGAAGCTTTCTTT.

The V call is TRBV28, the J call TRBJ2-7, with TRBD1 matching over 9 bases. The V gene end was trimmed by 4 bases and the J gene end by 5 bases; junction bases not matched to a gene: 12. Looked up from germline, CDR1 is MDHEN and CDR2 is SYDVKM. CDR3 length: 16 amino acids. The CDR3 spells CASSSGVGQGDHEQYF. The CDR3 bases are TGTGCCAGCAGTTCTGGGGTGGGACAGGGTGACCACGAGCAGTACTTC.